Below are 16 T cell receptor beta chains sequenced from a single sample in a study of cytomegalovirus exposure and HLA in healthy donors. Researchers ran the PCR with 60 Vbeta and 13 Jbeta primers. Sequencing was performed with immunoSEQ multiplex PCR; in TCRdb, only in-frame clones are kept and a portion is missing. The sample lists 160,000 or so clones, 78% occurring once. The sequencing sample was made of PBMCs. Receptors were obtained from a male donor in good health and CMV-seronegative.

This clone was seen just once. The chain couples TRBV10-3 to TRBJ2-1; 9 bases map to TRBD1. Unmatched junction bases numbered 4, after V lost 3 bases and J lost 4 bases. CDR1 is ENHRY and CDR2 is SYGVKD in the germline V gene. The length of the CDR3 is 15 residues. CDR3 coding DNA: TGTGCCATCAGTGAAAGGGGGACAGGGTACAATGAGCAGTTCTTC. Its protein is CAISERGTGYNEQFF.

The genes are TRBV4-2 and TRBJ2-3; no firm D call. V lost 1 base and J lost 0, with 11 bases in between. The CDR3 totals 16 residues. The germline gives CDR1 LGHNA, CDR2 YNFKEQ. CDR3 sequence: CASSQVAFSSTDTQYF. The CDR3 region has the DNA TGTGCCAGCAGCCAAGTAGCCTTTTCTAGCACAGATACGCAGTATTTT.

The chain carries TRBV4-2 and TRBJ1-5; 7 positions agree with TRBD1. The germline CDR1 and CDR2 sequences are LGHNA and YNFKEQ. J was trimmed by 7 bases and V by 1 base; bases with no gene match: 7. The CDR3 has 15 residues. CDR3 bases: TGTGCCAGCAGCCAAGCCGAGGGGGCTGTCCAGCCCCAGCATTTT. It codes for CASSQAEGAVQPQHF.

The rearrangement joins TRBV6-6 to TRBJ2-7; 7 bases are a match to TRBD1. CDR3 length equals 15 residues. The J segment lost 2 bases and the V segment lost 5 bases, leaving 9 bases of the junction unmatched. Germline assignment: CDR1 MNHNY and CDR2 SVGAGI (reference sequence). CDR3: CASSLQGSPTYEQYF. CDR3 coding DNA: TGTGCCAGCAGTCTACAGGGGTCCCCTACCTACGAGCAGTACTTC.

This chain uses TRBV28 with TRBJ1-5; TRBD1 agrees at 7 bases. This CDR3 region has 14 residues. V shed 5 bases and J 8 bases; nucleotides not matched to a gene: 9. The germline gives CDR1 MDHEN, CDR2 SYDVKM. The CDR3 is CASSPPTGTEPQHF. DNA for the CDR3: TGTGCCAGCAGTCCACCGACAGGGACGGAGCCCCAGCATTTT.

The genes are TRBV7-9 and TRBJ2-7; 7 bases line up with TRBD1. Losses at the gene ends were 1 base for V and 1 base for J; bases not matched to a gene: 7. CDR3 size: 16 residues. Germline V CDR1 and CDR2: SEHNR, FQNEAQ (reference sequence). CDR3 coding DNA: TGTGCCAGCAGCTTAGATTTCCGGGACAGATCCTACGAGCAGTACTTC. Its translation is CASSLDFRDRSYEQYF.

The chain combines TRBV7-9 with TRBJ2-2, with 8 nucleotides matching TRBD2. V lost 11 bases to trimming and J lost 2 bases; unmatched junction nucleotides: 7. The V gene's germline CDR1 is SEHNR and CDR2 FQNEAQ (reference sequence). This CDR3 contains 14 residues. The CDR3 reads CAGPTSVNTGELFF. The CDR3, as DNA: TGTGCCGGACCGACTAGCGTAAACACCGGGGAGCTGTTTTTT.

This clone appeared a single time. The rearrangement uses TRBV7-9 and TRBJ2-7, with a tentative D call TRBD2 (6 bases). Germline V lookup: CDR1 SEHNR, CDR2 FQNEAQ (reference sequence). V dropped 3 bases and J dropped 7 bases, with 19 bases sitting between them. The CDR3 covers 15 residues. CDR3 amino acids: CASSLGGGNFGEQYF. CDR3 DNA: TGTGCCAGCAGCTTGGGGGGAGGTAATTTCGGGGAGCAGTACTTC.

This clone has a single count. The V gene is TRBV27, the J gene TRBJ2-2; D is unclear. The CDR3 is made up of 12 amino acids. Trimming took 4 bases from V and 4 from J, leaving 4 bases between them. CDR1 is MNHEY, CDR2 SMNVEV, per germline (reference sequence). The DNA for the CDR3 is TGTGCCAGCAGTTCATTCACCGGGGAGCTGTTTTTT. Translating it yields CASSSFTGELFF.

The V and J genes are TRBV14 and TRBJ2-5; no clear D gene. Deletions cut 3 bases from V and 4 bases from J, with 9 bases between. CDR1 and CDR2 from the germline V gene are SGHDN and FVKESK. CDR3 length: 13 residues. The CDR3 sequence is CASSHHPGETQYF. The CDR3 nucleotides are TGTGCCAGCAGCCACCATCCCGGAGAGACCCAGTACTTC.

This clone was seen only a few times. The gene calls are TRBV4-2 and TRBJ1-2; 8 bases map to TRBD1. Germline-derived CDR1 and CDR2 are LGHNA and YNFKEQ. The CDR3 is made up of 16 amino acids. The ends lost 3 bases at V and 0 bases at J; junction bases unmatched: 6. CDR3 sequence (DNA): TGTGCCAGCAGCCAGGCCGGGACAGGAGCTAACTATGGCTACACCTTC. Encoded protein: CASSQAGTGANYGYTF.

In its sample, this clone was seen a few times. The rearrangement joins TRBV28 to TRBJ1-2; 7 bases fit TRBD1. The CDR3 spans 12 residues. Germline loops: CDR1 MDHEN, CDR2 SYDVKM. V trimming: 10 bases; J trimming: 8 bases; junction bases outside the gene matches: 10. The CDR3 region is CATATGIRGYTF. The CDR3 DNA sequence: TGTGCCACCGCGACAGGGATCCGAGGCTACACCTTC.

This clone was seen a few times. V and J are TRBV14 and TRBJ1-1, with D hard to call. V gave up 4 bases and J gave up 3 bases, with 9 bases separating them. The CDR3 has 13 residues. Germline-derived CDR1 and CDR2 are SGHDN and FVKESK. The CDR3 region has the DNA TGTGCCAGCAGCCGCGAGCTGTACACTGAAGCTTTCTTT. Translated: CASSRELYTEAFF.

The V gene is TRBV6-1, the J gene TRBJ1-6; D might be TRBD1 (5 bases). Germline CDR1 and CDR2: MNHNS and SASEGT. The V and J ends lost 1 base and 5 bases respectively, with 15 bases between them. The CDR3 has 17 amino acids. The CDR3 DNA follows: TGTGCCAGCAGTGAAGGGGGGGGGAAGGGAGATAATTCACCCCTCCACTTT. Its translation: CASSEGGGKGDNSPLHF.

V is TRBV5-4 and J is TRBJ1-2; perhaps TRBD1 as D (6 bases). Trimming removed 4 bases from V and 3 bases from J, with 13 bases in between. CDR3 length equals 14 residues. Looked up from germline, CDR1 is SGHNT and CDR2 is YYREEE (reference sequence). In DNA, the CDR3 is TGTGCCAGCAGCCTGGGGGCGGGGGACTATGGCTACACCTTC. Its protein product is CASSLGAGDYGYTF.

This clone was counted only a few times. The chain combines TRBV21-1 with TRBJ1-1; TRBD1, as called in the table, went unchecked against the DNA. TRBV21-1 is assigned pseudogene status. This CDR3 has 14 amino acids. The CDR3 loop reads CASSKRDTDTEAFF. The CDR3 region has the DNA TGTGCCAGCAGCAAAAGAGACACTGACACTGAAGCTTTCTTT.